This TCR beta chain originates from a study of blood T cell repertoires in COVID-19. Overall study: Specimens from acute and convalescent COVID-19 originated in the United States, Italy and Spain. PBMCs, B-cell-depleted T cells, or T cells provided the cDNA or gDNA that made up the material.

Germline CDR1 GTSNPN, CDR2 SVGIG (reference sequence). With 0 bases clipped from V and 2 bases from J, the junction kept 13 bases outside the gene matches. The CDR3 length is 18 residues. As processed by the authors: From reference gene primer amplification, estimates of nucleated cell counts were derived. TCRdb's copy holds only in-frame clones and misses some; the assay was immunoSEQ multiplex PCR. V and J calls and clone size are as listed in that table; D and trimming were resolved from the DNA. The table has some 220,000 clones, roughly 81% seen once. The rearrangement links TRBV30 to TRBJ1-2; 9 nucleotides match TRBD1. The sequence derives from a man aged 50-59 years who had recovered from COVID-19. The sequencing input was peripheral blood. The CDR3 region has the DNA TGTGCCTGGAGTGTGGTGGGGAGGGGGACAGGGAAAAACTATGGCTACACCTTC. Translation: CAWSVVGRGTGKNYGYTF.